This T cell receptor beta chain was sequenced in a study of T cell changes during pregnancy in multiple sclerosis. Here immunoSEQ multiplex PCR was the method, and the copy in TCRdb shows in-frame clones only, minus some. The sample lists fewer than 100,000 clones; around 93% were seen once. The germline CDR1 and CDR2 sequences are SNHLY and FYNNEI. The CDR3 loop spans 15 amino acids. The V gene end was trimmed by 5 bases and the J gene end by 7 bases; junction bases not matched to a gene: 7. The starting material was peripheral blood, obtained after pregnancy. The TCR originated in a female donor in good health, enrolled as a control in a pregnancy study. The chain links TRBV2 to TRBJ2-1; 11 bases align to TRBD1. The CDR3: CASSRGQGARNEQFF. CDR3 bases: TGTGCCAGCAGTCGCGGACAGGGGGCGCGGAATGAGCAGTTCTTC.